This TCR beta chain was captured in a study of technical replicates of blood from a few donors. Profiled with immunoSEQ multiplex PCR; TCRdb holds only in-frame clones, not every one. Altogether 100,000 or so clones are present, roughly 95% being singletons, with the ten largest covering approximately 0.2%. The origin of this receptor is a human donor in good health. The sequenced sample was T cells isolated from PBMCs.

CDR3 DNA sequence: TGTGCCACCAGCACACCAGACAGGAAGAACAATGAGCAGTTCTTC. It specifies CATSTPDRKNNEQFF. The chain uses TRBV15 and TRBJ2-1; weak D call: TRBD1 (6 bases). The CDR3 has 15 amino acids. CDR1 and CDR2 from the germline V gene are LNHNV and YYDKDF (reference sequence). V was clipped by 4 bases and J by 5 bases, with 15 bases between them.